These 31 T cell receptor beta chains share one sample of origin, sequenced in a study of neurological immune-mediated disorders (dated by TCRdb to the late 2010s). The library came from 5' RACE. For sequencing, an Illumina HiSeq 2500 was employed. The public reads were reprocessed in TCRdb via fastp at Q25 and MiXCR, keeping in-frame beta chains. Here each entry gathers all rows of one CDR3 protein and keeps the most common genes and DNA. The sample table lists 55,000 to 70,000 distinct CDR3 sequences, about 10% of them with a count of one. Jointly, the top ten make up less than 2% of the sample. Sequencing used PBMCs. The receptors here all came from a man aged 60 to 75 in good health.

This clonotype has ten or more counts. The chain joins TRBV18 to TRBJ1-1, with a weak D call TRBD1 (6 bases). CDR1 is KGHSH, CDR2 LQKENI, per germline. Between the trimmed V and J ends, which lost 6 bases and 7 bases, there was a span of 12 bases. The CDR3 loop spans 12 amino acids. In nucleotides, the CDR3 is TGTGCCAGCTCGATCGGGACAAATGAAGCTTTCTTT. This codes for CASSIGTNEAFF.

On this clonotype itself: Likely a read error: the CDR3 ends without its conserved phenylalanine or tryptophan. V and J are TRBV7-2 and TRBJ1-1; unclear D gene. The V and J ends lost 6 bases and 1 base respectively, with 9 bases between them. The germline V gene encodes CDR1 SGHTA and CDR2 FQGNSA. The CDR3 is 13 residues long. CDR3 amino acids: CASSPHSNTEAFY. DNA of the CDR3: TGTGCCAGCAGTCCGCATTCGAACACTGAAGCTTTCTAT.

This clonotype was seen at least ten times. Here the CDR3 reads CASSFRYEQYF. CDR3 in DNA: TGTGCCAGCAGCTTTAGGTACGAGCAGTACTTC. The rearrangement uses TRBV5-6 and TRBJ2-7; D is unclear. Germline V gives CDR1 SGHDT, CDR2 YYEEEE. There are 11 residues in the CDR3. The V gene lost 2 bases and the J gene lost 4 bases, with 4 bases spanning the gap.

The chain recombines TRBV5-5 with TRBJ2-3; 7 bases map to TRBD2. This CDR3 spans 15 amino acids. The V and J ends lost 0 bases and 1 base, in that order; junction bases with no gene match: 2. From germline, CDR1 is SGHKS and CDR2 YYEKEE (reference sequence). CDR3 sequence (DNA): TGTGCCAGCAGCTTGGGCCTAGCGGGCACAGATACGCAGTATTTT. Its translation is CASSLGLAGTDTQYF.

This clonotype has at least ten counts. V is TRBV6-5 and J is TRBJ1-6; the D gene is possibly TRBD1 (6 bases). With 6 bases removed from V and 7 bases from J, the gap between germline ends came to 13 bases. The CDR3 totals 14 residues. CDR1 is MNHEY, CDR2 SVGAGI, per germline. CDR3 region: CASRDTGRNSPLHF. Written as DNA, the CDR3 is TGTGCCAGCAGGGATACAGGGCGGAATTCACCCCTCCACTTT.

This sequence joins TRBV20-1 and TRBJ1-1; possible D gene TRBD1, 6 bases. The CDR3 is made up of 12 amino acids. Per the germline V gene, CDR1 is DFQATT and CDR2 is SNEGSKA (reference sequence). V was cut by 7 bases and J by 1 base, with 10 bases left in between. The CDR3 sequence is CSGGGQNTEAFF. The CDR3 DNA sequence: TGCAGTGGGGGGGGACAGAACACTGAAGCTTTCTTT.

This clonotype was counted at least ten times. Here the CDR3 reads CASSGTSRGASGANVLTF. The CDR3 DNA reads as TGCGCCAGCAGCGGGACGAGCAGGGGCGCCTCTGGGGCCAACGTCCTGACTTTC. V and J are TRBV5-1 and TRBJ2-6; D perhaps matches TRBD1 (6 bases). CDR3 size: 18 residues. The germline gives CDR1 SGHRS, CDR2 YFSETQ. The ends were cut back, 4 bases at V and 0 bases at J, with 17 bases in the middle.

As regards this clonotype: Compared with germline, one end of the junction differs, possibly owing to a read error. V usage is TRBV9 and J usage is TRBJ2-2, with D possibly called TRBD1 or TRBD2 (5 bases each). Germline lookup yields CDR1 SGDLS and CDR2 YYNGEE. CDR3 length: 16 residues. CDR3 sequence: CASSPRVGENNGELFF. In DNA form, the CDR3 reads TGTGCCAGCAGCCCACGGGTGGGGGAGAACAACGGGGAGCTGTTTTTT.

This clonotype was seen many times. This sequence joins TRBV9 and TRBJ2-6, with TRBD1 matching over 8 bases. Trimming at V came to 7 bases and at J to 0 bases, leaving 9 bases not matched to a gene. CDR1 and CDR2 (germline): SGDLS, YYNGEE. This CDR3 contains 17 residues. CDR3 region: CASGARTGYSGANVLTF. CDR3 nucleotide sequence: TGTGCCAGCGGGGCCCGGACAGGGTACTCTGGGGCCAACGTCCTGACTTTC.

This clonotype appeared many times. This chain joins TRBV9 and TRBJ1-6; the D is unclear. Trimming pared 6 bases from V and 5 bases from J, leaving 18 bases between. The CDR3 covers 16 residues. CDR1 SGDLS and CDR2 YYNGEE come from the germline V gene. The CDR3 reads CASTEAEGRNNSPLHF. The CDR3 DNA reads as TGTGCCAGCACCGAGGCGGAGGGAAGGAATAATTCACCCCTCCACTTT.

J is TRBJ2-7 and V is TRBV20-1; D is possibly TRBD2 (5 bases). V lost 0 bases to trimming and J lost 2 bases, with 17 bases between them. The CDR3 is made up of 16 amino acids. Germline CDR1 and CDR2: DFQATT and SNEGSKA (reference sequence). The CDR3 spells CSARDLGDKIPYEQYF. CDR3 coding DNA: TGCAGTGCTAGAGATCTGGGAGACAAAATCCCCTACGAGCAGTACTTC.

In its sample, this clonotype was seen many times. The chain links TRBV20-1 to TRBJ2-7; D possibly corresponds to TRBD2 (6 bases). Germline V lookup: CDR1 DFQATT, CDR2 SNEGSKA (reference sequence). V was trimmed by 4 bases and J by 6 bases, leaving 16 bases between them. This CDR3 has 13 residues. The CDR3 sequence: CSAIAGTLSEQYF. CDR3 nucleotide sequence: TGCAGTGCTATTGCCGGGACTCTTTCCGAGCAGTACTTC.

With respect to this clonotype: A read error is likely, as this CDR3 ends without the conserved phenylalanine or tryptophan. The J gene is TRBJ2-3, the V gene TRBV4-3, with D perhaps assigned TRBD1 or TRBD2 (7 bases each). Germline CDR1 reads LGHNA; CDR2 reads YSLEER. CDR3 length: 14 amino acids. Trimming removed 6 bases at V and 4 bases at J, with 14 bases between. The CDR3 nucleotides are TGCGCCAGCAGTCAGGGGGGGGCCTCAGATACGCAGTATTCT. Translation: CASSQGGASDTQYS.

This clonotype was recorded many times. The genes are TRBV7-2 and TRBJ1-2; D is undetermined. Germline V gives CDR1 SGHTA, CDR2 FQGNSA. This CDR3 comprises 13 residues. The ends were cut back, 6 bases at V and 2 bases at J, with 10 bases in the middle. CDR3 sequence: CASSSQSNYGYTF. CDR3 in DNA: TGTGCCAGCAGTTCTCAGAGCAACTATGGCTACACCTTC.

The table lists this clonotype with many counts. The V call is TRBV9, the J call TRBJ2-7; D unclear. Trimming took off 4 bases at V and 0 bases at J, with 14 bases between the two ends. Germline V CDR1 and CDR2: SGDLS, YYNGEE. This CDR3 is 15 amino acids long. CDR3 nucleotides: TGTGCCAGCAGCCCCCGTGGGTTGAGCTCCTACGAGCAGTACTTC. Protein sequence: CASSPRGLSSYEQYF.

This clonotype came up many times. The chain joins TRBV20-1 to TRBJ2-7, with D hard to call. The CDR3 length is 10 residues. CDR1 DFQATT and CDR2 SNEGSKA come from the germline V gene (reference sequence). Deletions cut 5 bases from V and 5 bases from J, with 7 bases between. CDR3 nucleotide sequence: TGCAGTGCTTTTGTCGACGAGCAGTACTTC. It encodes CSAFVDEQYF.

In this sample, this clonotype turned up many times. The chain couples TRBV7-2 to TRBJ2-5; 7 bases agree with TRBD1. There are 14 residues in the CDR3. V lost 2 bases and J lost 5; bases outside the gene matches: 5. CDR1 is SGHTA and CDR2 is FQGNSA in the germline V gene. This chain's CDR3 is CASSLSGRGETQYF. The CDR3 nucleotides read TGTGCCAGCAGCTTATCGGGCAGGGGGGAGACCCAGTACTTC.

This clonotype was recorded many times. As DNA, the CDR3 is TGTGCCAGCAGTTACTCGACCGCCTGGGAACTGTTTTTT. As protein: CASSYSTAWELFF. The chain has TRBV6-5 and TRBJ1-4; D is ambiguous. Per germline, CDR1 MNHEY and CDR2 SVGAGI. There are 13 residues in the CDR3. V was clipped by 0 bases and J by 12 bases, with 11 bases between them.

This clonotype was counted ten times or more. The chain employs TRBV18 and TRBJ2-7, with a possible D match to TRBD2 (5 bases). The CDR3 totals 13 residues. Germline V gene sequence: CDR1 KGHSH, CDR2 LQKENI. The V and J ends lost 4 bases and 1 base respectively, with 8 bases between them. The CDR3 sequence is CASSRTGSYEQYF. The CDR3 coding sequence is TGTGCCAGCTCACGTACGGGGTCCTACGAGCAGTACTTC. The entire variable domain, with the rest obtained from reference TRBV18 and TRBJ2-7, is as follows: NAGVMQNPRHLVRRRGQEARLRCSPMKGHSHVYWYRQLPEEGLKFMVYLQKENIIDESGMPKERFSAEFPKEGPSILRIQQVVRGDSAAYFCASSRTGSYEQYFGPGTRLTVT.

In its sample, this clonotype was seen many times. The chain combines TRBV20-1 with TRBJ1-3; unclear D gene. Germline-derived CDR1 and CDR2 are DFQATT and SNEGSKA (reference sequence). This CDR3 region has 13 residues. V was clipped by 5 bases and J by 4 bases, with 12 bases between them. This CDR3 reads CSAWAVSGNTIYF. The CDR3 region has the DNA TGCAGTGCTTGGGCAGTTTCAGGAAACACCATATATTTT.

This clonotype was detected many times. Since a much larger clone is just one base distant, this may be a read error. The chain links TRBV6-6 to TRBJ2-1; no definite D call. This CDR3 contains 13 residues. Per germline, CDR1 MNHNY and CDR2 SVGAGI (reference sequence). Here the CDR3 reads CANSYTPSGEQFF. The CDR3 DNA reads TGTGCCAACAGTTATACCCCCTCCGGTGAGCAGTTCTTC.

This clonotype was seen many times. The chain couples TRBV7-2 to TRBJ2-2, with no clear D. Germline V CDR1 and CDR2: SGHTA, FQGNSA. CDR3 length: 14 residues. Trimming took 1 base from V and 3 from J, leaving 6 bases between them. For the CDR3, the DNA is TGTGCCAGCAGCTTAGTAGGAGACACCGGGGAGCTGTTTTTT. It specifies CASSLVGDTGELFF. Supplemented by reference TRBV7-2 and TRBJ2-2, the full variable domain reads GAGVSQSPSNKVTEKGKDVELRCDPISGHTALYWYRQSLGQGLEFLIYFQGNSAPDKSGLPSDRFSAERTGGSVSTLTIQRTQQEDSAVYLCASSLVGDTGELFFGEGSRLTVL.

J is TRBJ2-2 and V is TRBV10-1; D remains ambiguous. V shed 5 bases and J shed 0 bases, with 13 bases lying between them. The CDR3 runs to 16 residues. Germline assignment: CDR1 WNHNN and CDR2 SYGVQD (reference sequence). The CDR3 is CASSSNRASNTGELFF. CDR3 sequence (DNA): TGCGCCAGCAGTTCGAACCGGGCCTCGAACACCGGGGAGCTGTTTTTT.

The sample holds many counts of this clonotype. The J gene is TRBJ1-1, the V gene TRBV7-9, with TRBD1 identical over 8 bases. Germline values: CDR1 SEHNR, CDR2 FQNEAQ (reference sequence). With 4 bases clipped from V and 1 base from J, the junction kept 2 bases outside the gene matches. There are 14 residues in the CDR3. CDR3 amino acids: CASSSTGGNTEAFF. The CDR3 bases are TGTGCCAGCAGCTCAACAGGGGGGAACACTGAAGCTTTCTTT.

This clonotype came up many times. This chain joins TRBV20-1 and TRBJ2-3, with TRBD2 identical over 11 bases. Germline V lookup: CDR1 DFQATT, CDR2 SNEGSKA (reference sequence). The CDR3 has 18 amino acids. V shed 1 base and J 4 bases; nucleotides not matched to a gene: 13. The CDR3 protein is CSARVASGGLHPPDTQYF. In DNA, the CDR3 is TGCAGTGCTAGAGTGGCTAGCGGGGGGCTCCATCCCCCAGATACGCAGTATTTT.

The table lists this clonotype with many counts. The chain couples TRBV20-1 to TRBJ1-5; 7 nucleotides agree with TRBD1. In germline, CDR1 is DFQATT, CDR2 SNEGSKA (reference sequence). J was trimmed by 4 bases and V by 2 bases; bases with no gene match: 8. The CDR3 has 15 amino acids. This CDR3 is CSARWGTERNQPQHF. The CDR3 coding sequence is TGCAGTGCTAGATGGGGGACAGAGCGTAATCAGCCCCAGCATTTT.

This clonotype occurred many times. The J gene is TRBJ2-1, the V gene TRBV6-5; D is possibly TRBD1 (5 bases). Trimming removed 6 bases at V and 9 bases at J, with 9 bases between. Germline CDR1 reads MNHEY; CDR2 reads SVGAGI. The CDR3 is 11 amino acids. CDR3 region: CASRYDSEQFF. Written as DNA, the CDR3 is TGTGCCAGCAGGTATGACAGTGAGCAGTTCTTC.

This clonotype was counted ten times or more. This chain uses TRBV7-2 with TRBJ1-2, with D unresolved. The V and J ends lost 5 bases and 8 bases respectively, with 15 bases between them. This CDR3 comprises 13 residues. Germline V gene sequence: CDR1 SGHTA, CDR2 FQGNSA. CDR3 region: CASSRGGSEGYTF. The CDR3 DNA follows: TGTGCCAGCAGCCGGGGAGGGTCCGAGGGCTACACCTTC.

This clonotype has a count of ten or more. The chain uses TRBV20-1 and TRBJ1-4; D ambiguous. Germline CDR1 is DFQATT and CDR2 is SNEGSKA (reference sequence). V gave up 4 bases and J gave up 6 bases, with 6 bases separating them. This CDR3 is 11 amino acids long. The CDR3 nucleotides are TGCAGTGCTAAGGGTGATGAAAAACTGTTTTTT. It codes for CSAKGDEKLFF.

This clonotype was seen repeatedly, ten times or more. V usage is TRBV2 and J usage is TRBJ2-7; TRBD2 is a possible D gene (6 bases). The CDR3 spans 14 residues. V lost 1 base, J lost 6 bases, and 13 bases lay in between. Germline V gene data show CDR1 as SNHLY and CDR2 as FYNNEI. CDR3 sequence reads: CASSEVGGAGEQYF. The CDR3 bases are TGTGCCAGCAGTGAAGTTGGCGGGGCGGGCGAGCAGTACTTC. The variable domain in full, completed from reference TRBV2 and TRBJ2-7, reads EPEVTQTPSHQVTQMGQEVILRCVPISNHLYFYWYRQILGQKVEFLVSFYNNEISEKSEIFDDQFSVERPDGSNFTLKIRSTKLEDSAMYFCASSEVGGAGEQYFGPGTRLTVT.

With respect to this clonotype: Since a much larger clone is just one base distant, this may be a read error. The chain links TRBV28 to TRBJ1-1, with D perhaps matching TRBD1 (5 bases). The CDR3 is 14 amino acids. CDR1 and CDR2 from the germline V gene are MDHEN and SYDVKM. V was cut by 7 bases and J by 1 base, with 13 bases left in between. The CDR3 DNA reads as TGTGCCAGCATGAAATGGACACAGAACACTGAAGCTTTCTTT. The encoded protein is CASMKWTQNTEAFF. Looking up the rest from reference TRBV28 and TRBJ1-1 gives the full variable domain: DVKVTQSSRYLVKRTGEKVFLECVQDMDHENMFWYRQDPGLGLRLIYFSYDVKMKEKGDIPEGYSVSREKKERFSLILESASTNQTSMYLCASMKWTQNTEAFFGQGTRLTVV.